Listed here are 28 T cell receptor beta chains from one sample, sequenced in a study of T cells in Graves' hyperthyroidism and ophthalmopathy. Regions amplified from RNA transcripts were the TCR beta CDR3 regions. In the first-round RT-PCR of the TCR CDR3, the HTBI primer set was used. Using its own MiXCR run on the multiplex PCR reads, TCRdb lists one record per CDR3 protein. The sample lists around 540,000 distinct CDR3 sequences; about 16% were seen once. Sequenced: blood. The origin of the receptors is a woman between 25 and 40 years old with Graves' ophthalmopathy.

This clonotype was counted ten times or more. The gene calls are TRBV6-2 or TRBV6-3 and TRBJ1-5; D gene uncertain. In germline, CDR1 is MNHEY, CDR2 SVGEGT. V was trimmed by 5 bases and J by 5 bases, leaving 13 bases between them. The CDR3 loop spans 14 amino acids. The CDR3 is CASSMDGFYQPQHF. The CDR3 DNA sequence: TGTGCCAGCAGTATGGACGGCTTTTATCAGCCCCAGCATTTT.

The chain uses TRBV5-8 and TRBJ1-2; D remains ambiguous. The V and J ends lost 0 bases and 6 bases respectively, with 9 bases between them. The CDR3 has 13 amino acids. From germline, CDR1 is SGHTS and CDR2 YDEGEE. CDR3 sequence: CASSLGRRDGYTF. The CDR3 DNA reads as TGTGCCAGCAGCTTGGGACGGAGGGATGGCTACACCTTC. The full variable domain, with the rest looked up from reference TRBV5-8 and TRBJ1-2, is EAGVTQSPTHLIKTRGQQATLRCSPISGHTSVYWYQQALGLGLQFLLWYDEGEERNRGNFPPRFSGRQFPNYSSELNVNALELEDSALYLCASSLGRRDGYTFGSGTRLTVV.

In this sample, this clonotype turned up a few times. V and J are TRBV12-3 or TRBV12-4 and TRBJ1-1; D is possibly TRBD1 (6 bases). Trimming left V 7 bases short and J 1 base short, with 13 bases between. The CDR3 loop spans 14 amino acids. For the CDR3, the DNA is TGTGCCAGCATACGGGGGCACCAGAACACTGAAGCTTTCTTT. Protein product: CASIRGHQNTEAFF.

The chain joins TRBV6-2 or TRBV6-3 to TRBJ2-7; 13 nucleotides match TRBD2. This CDR3 has 15 amino acids. The V gene end was trimmed by 6 bases and the J gene end by 4 bases; junction bases not matched to a gene: 6. The germline CDR1 and CDR2 sequences are MNHEY and SVGEGT. CDR3: CASSRGTSGVYEQYF. The CDR3 DNA follows: TGTGCCAGCAGCCGCGGGACTAGCGGGGTGTACGAGCAGTACTTC.

This clonotype was detected many times. The J gene is TRBJ2-4, the V gene TRBV5-1, with a tentative D call TRBD2 (5 bases). This CDR3 spans 16 amino acids. Trimming took off 4 bases at V and 7 bases at J, with 21 bases between the two ends. Germline CDR1 is SGHRS and CDR2 is YFSETQ. The CDR3 reads CASSAGWVGERNIQYF. CDR3 bases: TGCGCCAGCAGCGCCGGCTGGGTGGGAGAACGGAACATTCAGTACTTC. Full variable domain (rest looked up from reference TRBV5-1 and TRBJ2-4): KAGVTQTPRYLIKTRGQQVTLSCSPISGHRSVSWYQQTPGQGLQFLFEYFSETQRNKGNFPGRFSGRQFSNSRSEMNVSTLELGDSALYLCASSAGWVGERNIQYFGAGTRLSVL.

This clonotype turned up a few times. The chain recombines TRBV11-3 with TRBJ2-1, with D perhaps TRBD1 (6 bases). CDR1 SGHNT and CDR2 YENEEA come from the germline V gene. V gave up 5 bases and J gave up 5 bases, with 16 bases separating them. This CDR3 spans 15 amino acids. The CDR3 loop reads CASSQHGDTHNEQFF. The CDR3 DNA follows: TGTGCCAGCAGCCAACACGGGGACACACACAATGAGCAGTTCTTC.

This clonotype came up once. The gene calls are TRBV19 and TRBJ1-6, with D unresolved. The germline V gene encodes CDR1 LNHDA and CDR2 SQIVND (reference sequence). CDR3 length: 17 amino acids. V was shortened by 3 bases and J by 0 bases, with 12 bases between the two germline ends. The DNA for the CDR3 is TGTGCCAGTAGTATGGGCGGAAGAAGCTCCTATAATTCACCCCTCCACTTT. Its protein is CASSMGGRSSYNSPLHF.

The chain employs TRBV14 and TRBJ1-6; maybe TRBD1 (5 bases). The V gene lost 1 base and the J gene lost 10 bases, with 11 bases spanning the gap. CDR3 length equals 14 residues. CDR1 is SGHDN and CDR2 is FVKESK in the germline V gene. The CDR3, as DNA: TGTGCCAGCAGCCAAGGGGCGCGGGGGTCACCCCTCCACTTT. This translates into CASSQGARGSPLHF.

This clonotype was counted at least ten times. The rearrangement uses TRBV28 and TRBJ2-5; D gene ambiguous. V was cut by 2 bases and J by 7 bases, with 11 bases left in between. Germline V gene data show CDR1 as MDHEN and CDR2 as SYDVKM. The CDR3 has 13 residues. The CDR3 loop is CASSLTRVGTQYF. The CDR3 DNA is TGTGCCAGCAGTTTAACCCGGGTCGGGACCCAGTACTTC.

This chain joins TRBV5-6 and TRBJ2-3; D is uncertain. Trimming pared 2 bases from V and 6 bases from J, leaving 16 bases between. Germline CDR1 is SGHDT and CDR2 is YYEEEE. CDR3 length: 15 amino acids. Here the CDR3 reads CASSLTIIPGDTQYF. The DNA of the CDR3 is TGTGCCAGCAGCTTAACCATCATACCCGGGGATACGCAGTATTTT.

A remark on this clonotype: One junction end disagrees with the germline gene, perhaps due to a read error. The chain uses TRBV7-7 and TRBJ2-1; D is possibly TRBD1 (6 bases). Germline CDR1 SSHAT, CDR2 FNYEAQ (reference sequence). The CDR3 covers 14 residues. For the CDR3, the DNA is TGTGCTAGCAGCTTAGAGGGGGTCAACAATGAGCAGTTCTTC. Amino acids: CASSLEGVNNEQFF.

The chain uses TRBV27 and TRBJ2-2; D is unresolved. The CDR3 consists of 15 residues. The germline gives CDR1 MNHEY, CDR2 SMNVEV (reference sequence). Trimming took off 3 bases at V and 2 bases at J, with 10 bases between the two ends. The CDR3 here is CASSFVPLNTGELFF. The CDR3 bases are TGTGCCAGCAGTTTTGTACCCTTAAACACCGGGGAGCTGTTTTTT.

A remark on this clonotype: The junction shows a germline mismatch at one end, possibly a read error. The chain joins TRBV11-2 to TRBJ2-1; TRBD2 matches at 7 bases. The CDR3 runs to 12 residues. CDR1 and CDR2 from the germline V gene are SGHAT and FQNNGV. This chain's CDR3 is CASSFHGLGRVF. The CDR3 DNA follows: TGTGCCAGCAGCTTTCACGGACTAGGGAGGGTCTTC.

The chain couples TRBV5-1 to TRBJ2-1; D perhaps matches TRBD1 (6 bases). The V end was cut by 0 bases, the J end by 9 bases, with 10 bases between. Germline values: CDR1 SGHRS, CDR2 YFSETQ. The CDR3 extends over 13 amino acids. This CDR3 reads CASSLDRVAEQFF. The CDR3 coding sequence is TGCGCCAGCAGCTTGGACAGGGTTGCTGAGCAGTTCTTC.

Ten or more counts support this clonotype. This chain uses TRBV28 with TRBJ1-1, with a possible D match to TRBD1 (5 bases). CDR3 length: 15 residues. Germline values: CDR1 MDHEN, CDR2 SYDVKM. Trimming stripped 6 bases from V and 2 bases from J, with 16 bases between. Here the CDR3 DNA reads TGTGCCAGCAGGGGGCTTCTCGGGGGTAACACTGAAGCTTTCTTT. Its translation is CASRGLLGGNTEAFF.

This chain joins TRBV28 and TRBJ2-7, with TRBD1 matching 9 bases. Trimming removed 3 bases from V and 6 bases from J; junction bases left unmatched: 12. Germline CDR1 is MDHEN and CDR2 is SYDVKM. CDR3 length: 16 amino acids. The CDR3 loop is CASSFFVGTGKGEQYF. The CDR3 DNA reads as TGTGCCAGCAGTTTTTTTGTAGGGACAGGGAAGGGCGAGCAGTACTTC.

The table lists this clonotype with a few counts. V gene TRBV6-1 combines with J gene TRBJ2-1; TRBD2 matches at 11 bases. Looked up from germline, CDR1 is MNHNS and CDR2 is SASEGT. V shed 6 bases, J shed 5 bases, and the junction held 9 bases outside the gene matches. This CDR3 has 16 amino acids. The CDR3 DNA reads as TGTGCCAGCAGAACATCGACTAGCGGGATCAACAATGAGCAGTTCTTC. Amino acids: CASRTSTSGINNEQFF.

This clonotype appeared a few times. V and J are TRBV6-5 and TRBJ2-3; D gene ambiguous. In germline, CDR1 is MNHEY, CDR2 SVGAGI. This CDR3 region has 17 residues. V gave up 0 bases and J gave up 2 bases, with 15 bases separating them. CDR3 in amino acids: CASSYSAGPSYTDTQYF. DNA for the CDR3: TGTGCCAGCAGTTACTCTGCCGGGCCAAGTTACACAGATACGCAGTATTTT.

At least ten counts were recorded for this clonotype. The V and J genes are TRBV5-5 and TRBJ2-4; D is uncertain. The CDR3 runs 15 residues. Trimming stripped 4 bases from V and 10 bases from J, with 21 bases between. CDR1 and CDR2 from the germline V gene are SGHKS and YYEKEE (reference sequence). CDR3 DNA: TGTGCCAGCAGCCCAAGTGGACCTCAGGACGTGATTCAGTACTTC. Translated, it gives CASSPSGPQDVIQYF.

This clonotype was recorded many times. V is TRBV7-9 and J is TRBJ1-2; D perhaps matches TRBD1 (5 bases). Trimming left V 4 bases short and J 7 bases short, with 16 bases between. This CDR3 has 14 residues. Germline lookup yields CDR1 SEHNR and CDR2 FQNEAQ (reference sequence). CDR3 in amino acids: CASSSRTRAFGYTF. The CDR3, as DNA: TGTGCCAGCAGCTCACGGACAAGGGCTTTTGGCTACACCTTC.

This clonotype was seen repeatedly, ten times or more. The gene calls are TRBV28 and TRBJ2-1, with TRBD1 matching 7 bases. CDR1 is MDHEN and CDR2 is SYDVKM in the germline V gene. Germline trimming cut 6 bases from V and 5 bases from J; bases unmatched to any gene: 10. CDR3 size: 15 residues. The CDR3 reads CASSGGGQVDNEQFF. As DNA, the CDR3 is TGTGCCAGCAGCGGCGGAGGACAGGTTGACAATGAGCAGTTCTTC.

Many counts were recorded for this clonotype. The chain combines TRBV7-9 with TRBJ2-7, with 10 bases aligning to TRBD2. Trimming cost V 5 bases and J 0 bases; bases outside gene matches: 13. Germline V lookup: CDR1 SEHNR, CDR2 FQNEAQ (reference sequence). CDR3 length equals 18 residues. The DNA of the CDR3 is TGTGCCAGCAGCCCCGGGGCTAGCGGGAGAGTAACCTCCTACGAGCAGTACTTC. This encodes CASSPGASGRVTSYEQYF.

The table lists this clonotype with many counts. The chain combines TRBV5-1 with TRBJ2-3, with D possibly TRBD1 on 6 matching bases. Germline V gene data show CDR1 as SGHRS and CDR2 as YFSETQ. V lost 0 bases, J lost 0 bases, and 8 bases lay in between. CDR3 length: 15 amino acids. In DNA, the CDR3 is TGCGCCAGCAGCTTGGGTCAGGGGAGCACAGATACGCAGTATTTT. It yields the protein CASSLGQGSTDTQYF. Looking up the rest from reference TRBV5-1 and TRBJ2-3 gives the full variable domain: KAGVTQTPRYLIKTRGQQVTLSCSPISGHRSVSWYQQTPGQGLQFLFEYFSETQRNKGNFPGRFSGRQFSNSRSEMNVSTLELGDSALYLCASSLGQGSTDTQYFGPGTRLTVL.

This clonotype was seen more than once but under ten times. The genes are TRBV4-2 and TRBJ2-7; unclear D gene. The V gene lost 0 bases and the J gene lost 6 bases, with 6 bases spanning the gap. The CDR3 consists of 12 residues. The germline V gene has CDR1 LGHNA and CDR2 YNFKEQ. The CDR3 here is CASSQERGEQYF. The CDR3 region has the DNA TGTGCCAGCAGCCAAGAGAGAGGCGAGCAGTACTTC.

This clonotype was counted only a few times. This chain uses TRBV2 with TRBJ2-1; 7 bases agree with TRBD2. The V segment lost 6 bases and the J segment 8 bases; nucleotides outside the gene matches: 13. Looked up from germline, CDR1 is SNHLY and CDR2 is FYNNEI. The CDR3 length is 15 residues. In DNA, the CDR3 is TGTGCCAGCAGGCCGGGACTACCGACCCCCCATGAGCAGTTCTTC. This sequence encodes CASRPGLPTPHEQFF. Full variable domain (rest looked up from reference TRBV2 and TRBJ2-1): EPEVTQTPSHQVTQMGQEVILRCVPISNHLYFYWYRQILGQKVEFLVSFYNNEISEKSEIFDDQFSVERPDGSNFTLKIRSTKLEDSAMYFCASRPGLPTPHEQFFGPGTRLTVL.

This clonotype was observed a few times. The chain uses TRBV28 and TRBJ2-2; 11 nucleotides line up with TRBD2. The CDR3 has 18 residues. Per the germline V gene, CDR1 is MDHEN and CDR2 is SYDVKM. J lost 6 bases, V lost 3 bases, and 12 bases had no gene match. The chain's CDR3 is CASSLWTGLAGGAGELFF. As DNA, the CDR3 is TGTGCCAGCAGTTTGTGGACAGGGCTAGCGGGAGGCGCCGGGGAGCTGTTTTTT.

The chain employs TRBV25-1 and TRBJ1-2; D is perhaps TRBD1 (5 bases). Trimming removed 2 bases from V and 3 bases from J, with 10 bases in between. The CDR3 sequence is 14 residues long. Germline V gene sequence: CDR1 MGHDK, CDR2 SYGVNS. CDR3 DNA sequence: TGTGCCAGCAGTGAACCAGGGACGGACTATGGCTACACCTTC. Translation gives CASSEPGTDYGYTF.

This clonotype showed up just a few times. The J gene is TRBJ1-5, the V gene TRBV12-3 or TRBV12-4; D may be TRBD1 (5 bases). This CDR3 is built from 15 residues. V was cut by 6 bases and J by 3 bases, with 15 bases left in between. CDR3 sequence (DNA): TGTGCCAGCAGCCTAGAGTCCGGACACAATCAGCCCCAGCATTTT. Its protein is CASSLESGHNQPQHF.